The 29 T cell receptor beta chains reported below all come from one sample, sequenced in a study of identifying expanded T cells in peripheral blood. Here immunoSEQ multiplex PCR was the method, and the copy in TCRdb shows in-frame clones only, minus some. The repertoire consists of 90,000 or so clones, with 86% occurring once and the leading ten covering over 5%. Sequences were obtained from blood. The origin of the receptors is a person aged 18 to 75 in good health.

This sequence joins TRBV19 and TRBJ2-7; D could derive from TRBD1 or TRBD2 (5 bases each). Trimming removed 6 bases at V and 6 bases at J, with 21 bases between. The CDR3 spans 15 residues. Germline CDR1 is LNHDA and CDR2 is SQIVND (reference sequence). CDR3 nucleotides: TGTGCCAGTAGGACGACGGGACGCACCTTTGGCGAGCAGTACTTC. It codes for CASRTTGRTFGEQYF. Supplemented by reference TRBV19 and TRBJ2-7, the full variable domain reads DGGITQSPKYLFRKEGQNVTLSCEQNLNHDAMYWYRQDPGQGLRLIYYSQIVNDFQKGDIAEGYSVSREKKESFPLTVTSAQKNPTAFYLCASRTTGRTFGEQYFGPGTRLTVT.

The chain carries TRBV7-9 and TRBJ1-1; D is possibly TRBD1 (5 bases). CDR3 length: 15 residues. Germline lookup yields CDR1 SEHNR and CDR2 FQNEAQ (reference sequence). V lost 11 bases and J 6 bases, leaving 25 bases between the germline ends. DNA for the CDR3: TGTGCCGGCCTCGGGGACCGGGGTACATTCGCTGAAGCTTTCTTT. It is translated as CAGLGDRGTFAEAFF.

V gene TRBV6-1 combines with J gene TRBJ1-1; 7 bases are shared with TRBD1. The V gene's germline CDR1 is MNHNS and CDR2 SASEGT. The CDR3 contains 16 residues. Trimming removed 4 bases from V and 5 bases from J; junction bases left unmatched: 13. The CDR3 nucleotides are TGTGCCAGCAGTGGACCGGATCGGACAGGTTGGACTGAAGCTTTCTTT. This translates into CASSGPDRTGWTEAFF.

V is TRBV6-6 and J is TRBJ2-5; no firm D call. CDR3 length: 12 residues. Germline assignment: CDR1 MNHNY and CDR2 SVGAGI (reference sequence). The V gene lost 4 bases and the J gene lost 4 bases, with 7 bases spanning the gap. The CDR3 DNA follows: TGTGCCAGCAGTTCTGTTTCAGAGACCCAGTACTTC. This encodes CASSSVSETQYF.

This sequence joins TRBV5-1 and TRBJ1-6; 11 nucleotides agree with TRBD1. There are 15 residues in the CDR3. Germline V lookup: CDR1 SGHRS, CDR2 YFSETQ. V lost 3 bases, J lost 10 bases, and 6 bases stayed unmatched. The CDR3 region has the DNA TGCGCCAGCAGCTGGGGGACAGGGGGTGAGTCACCCCTCCACTTT. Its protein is CASSWGTGGESPLHF.

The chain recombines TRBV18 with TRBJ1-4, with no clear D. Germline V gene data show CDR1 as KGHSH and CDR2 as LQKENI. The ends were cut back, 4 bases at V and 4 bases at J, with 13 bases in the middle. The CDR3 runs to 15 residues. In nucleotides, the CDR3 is TGTGCCAGCTCACTACGATACGGGCTTAATGAAAAACTGTTTTTT. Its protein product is CASSLRYGLNEKLFF.

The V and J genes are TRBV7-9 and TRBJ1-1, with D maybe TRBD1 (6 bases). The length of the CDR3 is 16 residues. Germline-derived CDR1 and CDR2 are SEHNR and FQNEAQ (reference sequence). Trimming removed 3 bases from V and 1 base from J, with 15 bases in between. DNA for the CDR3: TGTGCCAGCAGCTTGACCCGGGGGACAAGGAACACTGAAGCTTTCTTT. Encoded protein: CASSLTRGTRNTEAFF.

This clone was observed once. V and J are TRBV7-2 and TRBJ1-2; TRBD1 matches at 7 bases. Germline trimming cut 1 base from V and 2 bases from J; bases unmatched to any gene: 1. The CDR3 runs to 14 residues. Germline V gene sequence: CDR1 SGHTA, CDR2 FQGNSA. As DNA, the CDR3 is TGTGCCAGCAGCTTAGAGACAGGGAACTATGGCTACACCTTC. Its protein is CASSLETGNYGYTF. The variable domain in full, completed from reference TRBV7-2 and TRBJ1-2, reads GAGVSQSPSNKVTEKGKDVELRCDPISGHTALYWYRQSLGQGLEFLIYFQGNSAPDKSGLPSDRFSAERTGGSVSTLTIQRTQQEDSAVYLCASSLETGNYGYTFGSGTRLTVV.

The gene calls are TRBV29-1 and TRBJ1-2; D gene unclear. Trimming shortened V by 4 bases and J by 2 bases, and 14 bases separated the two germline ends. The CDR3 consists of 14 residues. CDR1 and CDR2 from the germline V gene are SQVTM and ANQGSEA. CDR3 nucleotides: TGCAGCGTTGCCATAGTCGGTTCGAACTATGGCTACACCTTC. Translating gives CSVAIVGSNYGYTF.

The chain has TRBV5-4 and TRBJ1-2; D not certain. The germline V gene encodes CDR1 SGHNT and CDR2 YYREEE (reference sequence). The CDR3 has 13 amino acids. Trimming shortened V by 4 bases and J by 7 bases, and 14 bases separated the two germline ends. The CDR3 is CASSLGTATGYTF. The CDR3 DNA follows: TGTGCCAGCAGCCTCGGAACTGCAACTGGCTACACCTTC.

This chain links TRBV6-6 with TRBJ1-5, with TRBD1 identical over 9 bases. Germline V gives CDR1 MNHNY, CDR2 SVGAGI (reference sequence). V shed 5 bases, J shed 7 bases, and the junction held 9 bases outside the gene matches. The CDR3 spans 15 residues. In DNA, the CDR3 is TGTGCCAGCAGTCTCCGGACAGGGGAAAGGCAGCCCCAGCATTTT. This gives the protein CASSLRTGERQPQHF.

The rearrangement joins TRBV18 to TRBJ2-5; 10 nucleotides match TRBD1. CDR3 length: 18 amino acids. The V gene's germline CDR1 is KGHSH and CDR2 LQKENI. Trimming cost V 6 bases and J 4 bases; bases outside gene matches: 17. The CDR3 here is CASSQNSGTGANSETQYF. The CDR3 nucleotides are TGTGCCAGCTCCCAAAACTCCGGGACAGGGGCGAACTCAGAGACCCAGTACTTC.

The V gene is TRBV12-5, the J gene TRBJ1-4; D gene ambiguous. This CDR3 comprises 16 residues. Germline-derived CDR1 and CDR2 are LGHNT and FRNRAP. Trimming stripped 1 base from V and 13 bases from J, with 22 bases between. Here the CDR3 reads CASGLAAGPLGEGLFF. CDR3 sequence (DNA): TGTGCTAGTGGTTTGGCGGCGGGCCCCTTGGGTGAAGGACTGTTTTTT. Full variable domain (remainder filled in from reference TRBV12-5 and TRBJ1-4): DARVTQTPRHKVTEMGQEVTMRCQPILGHNTVFWYRQTMMQGLELLAYFRNRAPLDDSGMPKDRFSAEMPDATLATLKIQPSEPRDSAVYFCASGLAAGPLGEGLFFGSGTQLSVL.

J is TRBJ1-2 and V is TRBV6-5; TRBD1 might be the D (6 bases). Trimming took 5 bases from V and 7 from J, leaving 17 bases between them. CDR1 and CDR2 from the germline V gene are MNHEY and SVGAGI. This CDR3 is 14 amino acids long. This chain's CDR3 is CASSLTDTGSGYTF. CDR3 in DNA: TGTGCCAGCAGTCTAACGGACACAGGGTCTGGCTACACCTTC.

The CDR3 reads CASSYGVGETQYF. CDR3 nucleotide sequence: TGTGCCAGCAGCTACGGGGTAGGGGAGACCCAGTACTTC. The chain couples TRBV7-9 to TRBJ2-5; TRBD2 is a possible D gene (5 bases). In germline, CDR1 is SEHNR, CDR2 FQNEAQ (reference sequence). V was pared by 4 bases and J by 5 bases, with 11 bases between. The CDR3 covers 13 residues.

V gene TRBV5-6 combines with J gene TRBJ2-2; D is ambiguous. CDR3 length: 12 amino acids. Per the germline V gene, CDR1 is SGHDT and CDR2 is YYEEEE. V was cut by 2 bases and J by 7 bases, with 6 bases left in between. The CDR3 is CASSFMVGELFF. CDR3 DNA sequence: TGTGCCAGCAGCTTTATGGTCGGGGAGCTGTTTTTT.

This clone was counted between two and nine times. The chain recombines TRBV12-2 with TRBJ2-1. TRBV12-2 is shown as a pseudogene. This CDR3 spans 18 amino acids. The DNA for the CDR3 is TGTGCAAGTCGGTGTTTGGAGAAAGCGATGGGGTCCTACAATGAGCAGTTCTTC. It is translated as CASRCLEKAMGSYNEQFF.

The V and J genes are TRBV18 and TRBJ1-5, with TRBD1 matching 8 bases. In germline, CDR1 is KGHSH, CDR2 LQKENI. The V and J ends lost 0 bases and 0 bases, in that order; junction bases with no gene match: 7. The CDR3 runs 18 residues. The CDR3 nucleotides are TGTGCCAGCTCACCACCCGGTTCACAGGGGGTTAGCAATCAGCCCCAGCATTTT. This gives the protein CASSPPGSQGVSNQPQHF.

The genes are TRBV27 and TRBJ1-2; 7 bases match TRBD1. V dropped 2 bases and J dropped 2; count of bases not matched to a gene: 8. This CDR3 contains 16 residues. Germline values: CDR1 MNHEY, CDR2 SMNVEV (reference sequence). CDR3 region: CASSLRQAGGNYGYTF. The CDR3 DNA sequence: TGTGCCAGCAGTTTAAGACAGGCAGGGGGAAACTATGGCTACACCTTC.

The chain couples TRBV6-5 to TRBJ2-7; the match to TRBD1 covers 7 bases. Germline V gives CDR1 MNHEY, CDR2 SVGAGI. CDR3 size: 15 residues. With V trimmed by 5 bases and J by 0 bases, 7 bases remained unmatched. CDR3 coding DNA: TGTGCCAGCAGTCTCAGACAGGGCGGCTCCTACGAGCAGTACTTC. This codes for CASSLRQGGSYEQYF.

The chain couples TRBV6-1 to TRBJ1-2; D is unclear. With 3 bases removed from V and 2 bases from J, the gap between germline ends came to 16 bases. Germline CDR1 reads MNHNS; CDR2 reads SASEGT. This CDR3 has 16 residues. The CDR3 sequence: CASSDLSPRGNYGYTF. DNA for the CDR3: TGTGCCAGCAGTGACCTCTCACCGCGAGGGAACTATGGCTACACCTTC.

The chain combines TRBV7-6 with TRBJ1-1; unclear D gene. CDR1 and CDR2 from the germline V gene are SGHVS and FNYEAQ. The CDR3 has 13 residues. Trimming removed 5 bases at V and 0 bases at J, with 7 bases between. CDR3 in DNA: TGTGCCAGCAGCGTACAGATGAACACTGAAGCTTTCTTT. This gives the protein CASSVQMNTEAFF.

CDR3 protein: CASSYRGRAASYEQYF. In DNA form, the CDR3 reads TGTGCCAGCAGTTATAGGGGCAGGGCGGCCTCCTACGAGCAGTACTTC. The chain combines TRBV6-5 with TRBJ2-7; TRBD1 might be the D (5 bases). There are 16 residues in the CDR3. V gave up 3 bases and J gave up 0 bases, with 15 bases separating them. Germline CDR1 and CDR2: MNHEY and SVGAGI.

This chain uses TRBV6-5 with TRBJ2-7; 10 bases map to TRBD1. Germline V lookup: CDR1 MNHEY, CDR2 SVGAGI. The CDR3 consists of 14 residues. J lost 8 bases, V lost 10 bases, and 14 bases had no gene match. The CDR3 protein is CATAPGQGMGKQYF. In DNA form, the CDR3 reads TGTGCCACCGCTCCGGGACAGGGGATGGGAAAGCAGTACTTC.

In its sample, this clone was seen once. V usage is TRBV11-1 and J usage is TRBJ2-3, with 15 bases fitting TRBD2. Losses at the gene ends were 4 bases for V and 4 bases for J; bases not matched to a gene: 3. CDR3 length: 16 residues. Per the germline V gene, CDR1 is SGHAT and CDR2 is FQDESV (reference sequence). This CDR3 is CASSWTSGGAADTQYF. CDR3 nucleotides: TGTGCCAGCAGCTGGACTAGCGGGGGGGCGGCAGATACGCAGTATTTT.

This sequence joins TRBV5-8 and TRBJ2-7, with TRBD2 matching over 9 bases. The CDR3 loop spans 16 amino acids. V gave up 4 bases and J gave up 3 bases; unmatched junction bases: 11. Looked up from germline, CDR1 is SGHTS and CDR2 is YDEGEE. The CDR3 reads CASSHRRGLAGYEQYF. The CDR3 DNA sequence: TGTGCCAGCAGCCACCGCAGGGGACTAGCTGGCTACGAGCAGTACTTC.

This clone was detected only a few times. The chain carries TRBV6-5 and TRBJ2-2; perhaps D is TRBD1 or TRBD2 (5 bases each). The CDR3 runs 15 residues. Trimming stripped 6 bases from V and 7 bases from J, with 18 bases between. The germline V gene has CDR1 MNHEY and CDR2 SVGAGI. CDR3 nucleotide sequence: TGTGCCAGCAGCCTTCGTGGGGGATTGGTCGGGGAGCTGTTTTTT. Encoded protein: CASSLRGGLVGELFF.

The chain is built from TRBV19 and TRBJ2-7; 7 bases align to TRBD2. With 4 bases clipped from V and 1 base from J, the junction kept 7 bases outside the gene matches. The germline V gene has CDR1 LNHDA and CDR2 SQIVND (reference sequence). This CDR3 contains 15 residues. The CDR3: CASSKVAGPSYEQYF. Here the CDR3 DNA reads TGTGCCAGTAGTAAAGTAGCGGGCCCATCCTACGAGCAGTACTTC. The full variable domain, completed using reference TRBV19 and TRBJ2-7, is DGGITQSPKYLFRKEGQNVTLSCEQNLNHDAMYWYRQDPGQGLRLIYYSQIVNDFQKGDIAEGYSVSREKKESFPLTVTSAQKNPTAFYLCASSKVAGPSYEQYFGPGTRLTVT.

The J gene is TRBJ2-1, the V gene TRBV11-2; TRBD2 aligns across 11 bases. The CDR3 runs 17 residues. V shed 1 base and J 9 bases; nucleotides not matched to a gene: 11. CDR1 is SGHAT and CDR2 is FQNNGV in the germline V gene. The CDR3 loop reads CASSLGWSTSGGGEQFF. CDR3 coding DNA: TGTGCCAGCAGCTTAGGGTGGTCAACTAGCGGGGGCGGTGAGCAGTTCTTC.